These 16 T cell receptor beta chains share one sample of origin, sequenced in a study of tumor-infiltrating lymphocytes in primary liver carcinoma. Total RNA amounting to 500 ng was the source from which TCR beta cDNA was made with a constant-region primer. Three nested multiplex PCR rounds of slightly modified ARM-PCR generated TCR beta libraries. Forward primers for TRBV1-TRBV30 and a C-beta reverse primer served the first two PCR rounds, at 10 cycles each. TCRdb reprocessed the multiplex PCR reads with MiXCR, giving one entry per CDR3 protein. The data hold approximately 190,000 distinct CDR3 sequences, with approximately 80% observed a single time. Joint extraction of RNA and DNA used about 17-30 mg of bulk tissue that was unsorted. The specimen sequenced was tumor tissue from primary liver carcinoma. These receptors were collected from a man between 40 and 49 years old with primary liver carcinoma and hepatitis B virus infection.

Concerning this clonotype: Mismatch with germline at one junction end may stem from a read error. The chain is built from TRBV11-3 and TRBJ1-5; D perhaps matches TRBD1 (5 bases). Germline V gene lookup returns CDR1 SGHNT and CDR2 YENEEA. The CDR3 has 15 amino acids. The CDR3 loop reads CASSLDVGVAQPQHF. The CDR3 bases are TGTGCCAGCAGTTTAGATGTGGGGGTGGCCCAGCCCCAGCATTTT.

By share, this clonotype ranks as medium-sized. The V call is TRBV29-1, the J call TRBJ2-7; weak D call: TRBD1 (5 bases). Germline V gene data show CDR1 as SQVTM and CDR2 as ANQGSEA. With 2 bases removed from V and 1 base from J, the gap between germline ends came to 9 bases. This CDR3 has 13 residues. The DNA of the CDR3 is TGCAGCGTTGAACAGGACAATTCCTACGAGCAGTACTTC. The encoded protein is CSVEQDNSYEQYF.

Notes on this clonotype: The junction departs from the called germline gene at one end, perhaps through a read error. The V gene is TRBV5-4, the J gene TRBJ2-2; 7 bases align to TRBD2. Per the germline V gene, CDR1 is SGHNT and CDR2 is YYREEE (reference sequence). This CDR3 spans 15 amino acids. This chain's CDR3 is CASSWDYFNTGELIF. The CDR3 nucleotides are TGTGCCAGTAGCTGGGACTACTTCAACACCGGGGAGCTGATTTTT. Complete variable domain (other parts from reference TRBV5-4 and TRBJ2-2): ETGVTQSPTHLIKTRGQQVTLRCSSQSGHNTVSWYQQALGQGPQFIFQYYREEENGRGNFPPRFSGLQFPNYSSELNVNALELDDSALYLCASSWDYFNTGELIFGEGSRLTVL.

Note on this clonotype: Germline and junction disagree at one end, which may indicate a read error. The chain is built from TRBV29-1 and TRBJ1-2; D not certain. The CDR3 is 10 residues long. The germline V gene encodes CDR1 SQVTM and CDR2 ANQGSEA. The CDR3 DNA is TGCAGCGTTGACCACTATGGCTACGACTTC. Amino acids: CSVDHYGYDF.

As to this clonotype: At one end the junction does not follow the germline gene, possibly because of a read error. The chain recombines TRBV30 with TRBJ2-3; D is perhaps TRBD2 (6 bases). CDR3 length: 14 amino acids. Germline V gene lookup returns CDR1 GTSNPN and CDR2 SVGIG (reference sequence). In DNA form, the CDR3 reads TGTGCCTGTAGTCCCTGGGAGGCCCCAGATATGCAGTATTTT. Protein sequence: CACSPWEAPDMQYF. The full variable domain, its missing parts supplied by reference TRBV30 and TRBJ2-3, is SQTIHQWPATLVQPVGSPLSLECTVEGTSNPNLYWYRQAAGRGLQLLFYSVGIGQISSEVPQNLSASRPQDRQFILSSKKLLLSDSGFYLCACSPWEAPDMQYFGPGTRLTVL.

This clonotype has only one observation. The DNA for the CDR3 is TGTGCCAGTAGCCTGACTAGCGGGCGGCAAGAGACCCAGTACTTC. Its translation: CASSLTSGRQETQYF. V gene TRBV5-4 combines with J gene TRBJ2-5; 10 positions agree with TRBD2. CDR1 and CDR2 (germline): SGHNT, YYREEE (reference sequence). The CDR3 has 15 residues. Trimming cost V 8 bases and J 2 bases; bases outside gene matches: 9.

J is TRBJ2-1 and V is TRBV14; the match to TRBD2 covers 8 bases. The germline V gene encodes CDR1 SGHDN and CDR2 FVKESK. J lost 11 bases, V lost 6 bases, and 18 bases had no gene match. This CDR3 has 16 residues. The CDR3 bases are TGTGCCAGCAGTGCCATAGCGGGATGGGTAAACACTAAGCAGTTCTTC. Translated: CASSAIAGWVNTKQFF.

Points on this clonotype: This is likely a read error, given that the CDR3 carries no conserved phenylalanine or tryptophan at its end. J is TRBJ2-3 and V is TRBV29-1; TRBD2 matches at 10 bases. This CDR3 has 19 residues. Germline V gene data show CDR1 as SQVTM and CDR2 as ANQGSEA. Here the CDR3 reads CSVVGTLAGCGSIADRQYY. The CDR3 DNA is TGCAGCGTTGTGGGAACACTAGCGGGATGTGGTAGTATCGCAGATAGGCAGTATTAT.

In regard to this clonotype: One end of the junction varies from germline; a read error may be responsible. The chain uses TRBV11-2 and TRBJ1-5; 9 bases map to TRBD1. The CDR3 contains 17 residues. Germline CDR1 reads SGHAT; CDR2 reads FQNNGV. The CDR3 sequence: CASSLVGVTGGNQPQHF. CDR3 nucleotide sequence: TGTGCCAGTAGCTTAGTAGGGGTAACAGGGGGCAATCAACCCCAGCATTTT.

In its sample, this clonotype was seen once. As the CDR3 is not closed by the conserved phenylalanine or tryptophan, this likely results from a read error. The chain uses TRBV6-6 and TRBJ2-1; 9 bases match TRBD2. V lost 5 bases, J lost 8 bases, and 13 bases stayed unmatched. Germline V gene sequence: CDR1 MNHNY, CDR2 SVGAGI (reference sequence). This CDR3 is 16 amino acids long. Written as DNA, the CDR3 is TGTGCCAGCAGTCCGACCACAGCGGGAGGTGGCGATGAGCAGTTCTTA. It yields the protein CASSPTTAGGGDEQFL.

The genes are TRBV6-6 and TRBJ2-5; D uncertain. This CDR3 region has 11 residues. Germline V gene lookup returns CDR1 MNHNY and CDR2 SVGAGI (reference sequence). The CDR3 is CVTSPQETQYF. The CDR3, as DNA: TGTGTCACCAGTCCTCAAGAGACCCAGTACTTC.

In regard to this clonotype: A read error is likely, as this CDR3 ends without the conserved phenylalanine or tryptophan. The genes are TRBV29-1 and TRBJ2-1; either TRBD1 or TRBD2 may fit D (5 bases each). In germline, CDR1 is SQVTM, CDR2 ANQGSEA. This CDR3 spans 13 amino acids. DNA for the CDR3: TGCAGCGTTGATAAGGGACCGCCCAATGTGCAGTTCCTC. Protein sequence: CSVDKGPPNVQFL.

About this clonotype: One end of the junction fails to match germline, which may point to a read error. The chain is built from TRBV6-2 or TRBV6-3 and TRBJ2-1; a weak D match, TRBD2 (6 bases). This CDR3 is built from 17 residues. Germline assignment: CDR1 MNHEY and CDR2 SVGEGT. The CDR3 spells CVSRAGHTGEGYNEQFF. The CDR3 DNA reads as TGTGTCAGCAGGGCAGGTCACACGGGAGAAGGGTACAATGAGCAGTTCTTC.

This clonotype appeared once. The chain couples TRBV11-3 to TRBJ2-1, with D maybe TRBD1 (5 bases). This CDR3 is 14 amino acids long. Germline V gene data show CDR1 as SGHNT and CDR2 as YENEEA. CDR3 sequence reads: CVGSLGVSNNEQFF. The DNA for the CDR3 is TGTGTCGGCAGCTTAGGGGTCAGCAATAATGAGCAGTTCTTC.

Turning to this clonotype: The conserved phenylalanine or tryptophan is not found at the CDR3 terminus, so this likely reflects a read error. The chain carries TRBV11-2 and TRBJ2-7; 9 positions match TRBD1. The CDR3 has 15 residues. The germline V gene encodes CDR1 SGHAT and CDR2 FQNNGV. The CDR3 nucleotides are TGCGCCGGCAGCTTACGATGGACAGGGGAAAACGAGCAGTACATC. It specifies CAGSLRWTGENEQYI.

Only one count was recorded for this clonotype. CDR3 loop: CSPRGGGSSYEQYF. The CDR3 bases are TGCAGCCCAAGGGGTGGAGGGAGCTCCTACGAGCAGTACTTC. The chain is built from TRBV29-1 and TRBJ2-7; a weak D match, TRBD2 (6 bases). The germline V and J ends were trimmed by 8 bases and 0 bases, with 17 bases remaining between them. The germline V gene has CDR1 SQVTM and CDR2 ANQGSEA. This CDR3 is 14 amino acids long.